The 16 T cell receptor beta chains below were found in one sample sequenced in a study of shared clonotypes between healthy human individuals. TCRdb's copy holds only in-frame clones and misses some; the assay was immunoSEQ multiplex PCR. The sample carries 190,000 or so clones, roughly 70% recorded once. Sequenced: memory CD4+ T cells sorted from blood. The subset is: CD45RA-negative fraction. These receptors all stem from a man aged 30 to 45 in good health.

The V call is TRBV6-1, the J call TRBJ2-5; 10 positions match TRBD1. Trimming took 6 bases from V and 4 from J; bases not matched to a gene: 8. The CDR3 length is 15 residues. The germline CDR1 and CDR2 sequences are MNHNS and SASEGT. The CDR3 loop is CASRRQGAIGETQYF. In DNA, the CDR3 is TGTGCCAGCAGACGACAGGGGGCAATAGGAGAGACCCAGTACTTC.

The rearrangement uses TRBV5-1 and TRBJ2-3; weak D call: TRBD2 (7 bases). This CDR3 contains 16 residues. Germline V gene data show CDR1 as SGHRS and CDR2 as YFSETQ. Trimming pared 4 bases from V and 5 bases from J, leaving 20 bases between. CDR3 in amino acids: CASSRARGAVGDTQYF. The DNA of the CDR3 is TGCGCCAGCAGCCGTGCACGGGGGGCGGTTGGAGATACGCAGTATTTT. Looking up the rest from reference TRBV5-1 and TRBJ2-3 gives the full variable domain: KAGVTQTPRYLIKTRGQQVTLSCSPISGHRSVSWYQQTPGQGLQFLFEYFSETQRNKGNFPGRFSGRQFSNSRSEMNVSTLELGDSALYLCASSRARGAVGDTQYFGPGTRLTVL.

This clone appeared a few times. The V call is TRBV4-3, the J call TRBJ2-2; TRBD1 aligns across 8 bases. The CDR3 contains 17 residues. Germline V gene lookup returns CDR1 LGHNA and CDR2 YSLEER. V lost 4 bases and J lost 5; bases outside the gene matches: 12. The CDR3 sequence is CASSPWGQGALTGELFF. The CDR3 nucleotides are TGCGCCAGCAGCCCCTGGGGGCAGGGGGCTCTTACCGGGGAGCTGTTTTTT.

The genes are TRBV25-1 and TRBJ2-5; perhaps TRBD1 as D (6 bases). Per germline, CDR1 MGHDK and CDR2 SYGVNS. The V gene lost 4 bases and the J gene lost 1 base, with 16 bases spanning the gap. The CDR3 contains 16 residues. This chain's CDR3 is CASSGLQRQAQETQYF. DNA for the CDR3: TGTGCCAGCAGTGGCCTACAGCGACAGGCCCAAGAGACCCAGTACTTC.

This clone was counted once. The chain employs TRBV29-1 and TRBJ2-3; D is ambiguous. V shed 4 bases and J shed 5 bases, with 10 bases lying between them. The CDR3 is 12 residues long. Germline V lookup: CDR1 SQVTM, CDR2 ANQGSEA. CDR3 DNA sequence: TGCAGCGTTGGGGGTCACGGAGATACGCAGTATTTT. Translated, it gives CSVGGHGDTQYF.

A word on this clone: An end of the junction does not agree with germline; a read error may underlie this. The rearrangement links TRBV7-7 to TRBJ2-5; 7 nucleotides agree with TRBD2. The CDR3 has 15 amino acids. Germline assignment: CDR1 SSHAT and CDR2 FNYEAQ (reference sequence). The CDR3 DNA sequence: TGTGCTAGCAGCTTAGGAAGCGGGATGGACGAGACCCAGTACTTC. Encoded protein: CASSLGSGMDETQYF.

There are a few counts of this clone. The chain has TRBV6-1 and TRBJ2-2; TRBD1 might be the D (6 bases). The CDR3 is 13 residues long. The V end was cut by 11 bases, the J end by 4 bases, with 14 bases between. The V gene's germline CDR1 is MNHNS and CDR2 SASEGT. The CDR3 nucleotides are TGTGCCTCCCAGGGGCATACCACCGGGGAGCTGTTTTTT. It yields the protein CASQGHTTGELFF.

This chain connects TRBV27 to TRBJ2-1; D gene unclear. The V gene lost 0 bases and the J gene lost 2 bases, with 8 bases spanning the gap. The length of the CDR3 is 15 residues. CDR1 and CDR2 (germline): MNHEY, SMNVEV (reference sequence). CDR3 bases: TGTGCCAGCAGTTTATCGGGGAAAGCCTACAATGAGCAGTTCTTC. It is translated as CASSLSGKAYNEQFF.

The chain uses TRBV11-2 and TRBJ2-7, with 8 bases matching TRBD1. The CDR3 totals 16 residues. Germline loops: CDR1 SGHAT, CDR2 FQNNGV. J was trimmed by 2 bases and V by 3 bases; bases with no gene match: 9. The CDR3: CASSFRGTGRAYEQYF. DNA of the CDR3: TGTGCCAGCAGCTTCCGGGGGACAGGCCGAGCCTACGAGCAGTACTTC.

This clone was observed a single time. The gene calls are TRBV11-3 and TRBJ2-2, with D perhaps matching TRBD1 (6 bases). The length of the CDR3 is 13 residues. Trimming took off 5 bases at V and 5 bases at J, with 9 bases between the two ends. Germline loops: CDR1 SGHNT, CDR2 YENEEA. CDR3 sequence (DNA): TGTGCCAGCAGCCGGACAGCTACCGGGGAGCTGTTTTTT. Protein: CASSRTATGELFF.

The chain carries TRBV6-1 and TRBJ2-6; D not certain. CDR3 length: 14 amino acids. Trimming stripped 6 bases from V and 0 bases from J, with 6 bases between. Germline V gene sequence: CDR1 MNHNS, CDR2 SASEGT. Here the CDR3 DNA reads TGTGCCAGCAGCCCCCACTCTGGGGCCAACGTCCTGACTTTC. This codes for CASSPHSGANVLTF.

The rearrangement links TRBV30 to TRBJ2-6; D is possibly TRBD1 (6 bases). CDR3 size: 14 residues. V lost 5 bases and J 1 base, leaving 9 bases between the germline ends. Germline CDR1 is GTSNPN and CDR2 is SVGIG (reference sequence). The CDR3 loop reads CAWGGISGANVLTF. CDR3 DNA: TGTGCCTGGGGGGGCATTTCTGGGGCCAACGTCCTGACTTTC.

To note about this clone: Other DNA sequences in this specimen translate into the identical CDR3. The chain combines TRBV18 with TRBJ1-1; no definite D call. Germline CDR1 is KGHSH and CDR2 is LQKENI. The ends were cut back, 0 bases at V and 2 bases at J, with 1 base in the middle. The CDR3 runs 12 residues. Written as DNA, the CDR3 is TGTGCCAGCTCACCACCCAACACTGAAGCTTTCTTT. It codes for CASSPPNTEAFF.

CDR3 sequence reads: CASGQDRGKFF. CDR3 in DNA: TGTGCCAGCGGACAAGACAGGGGGAAGTTCTTC. V is TRBV2 and J is TRBJ2-1, with 9 bases lining up with TRBD1. Germline V lookup: CDR1 SNHLY, CDR2 FYNNEI. The CDR3 sequence is 11 residues long. J gave up 14 bases and V 8 bases, and 7 bases lay outside the gene matches. Using reference TRBV2 and TRBJ2-1 for the parts outside the CDR3, the full variable domain is EPEVTQTPSHQVTQMGQEVILRCVPISNHLYFYWYRQILGQKVEFLVSFYNNEISEKSEIFDDQFSVERPDGSNFTLKIRSTKLEDSAMYFCASGQDRGKFFGPGTRLTVL.

This chain joins TRBV6-5 and TRBJ2-4; D ambiguous. The CDR3 runs 11 residues. Germline-derived CDR1 and CDR2 are MNHEY and SVGAGI. V was cut by 4 bases and J by 6 bases, with 4 bases left in between. This chain's CDR3 is CASSWGNIQYF. For the CDR3, the DNA is TGTGCCAGCAGTTGGGGAAACATTCAGTACTTC.

The chain uses TRBV10-2 and TRBJ2-7; no clear D. The germline V and J ends were trimmed by 6 bases and 6 bases, with 9 bases remaining between them. Germline-derived CDR1 and CDR2 are WSHSY and SAAADI. The CDR3 runs 11 residues. The CDR3: CASRGVLEQYF. The CDR3 DNA follows: TGCGCCAGCAGGGGCGTCCTCGAGCAGTACTTC.